This entry describes one T cell receptor (beta chain). Its antigen remains unidentified. The data were obtained in a study of T cell responses to AZD1222 COVID-19 vaccine. Overall study findings and caveats: Researchers report vaccine-associated CD4 TCRs spanning spike, with dominance at 160-218 and 743-854. Repertoires were obtained solely post-peak T cell response. Baseline testing showed seropositivity in only a handful of AZD1222 recipients.

The V gene end was trimmed by 4 bases and the J gene end by 3 bases; junction bases not matched to a gene: 4. The CDR3 extends over 14 amino acids. CDR1 is KGHSH, CDR2 LQKENI, per germline. Libraries were prepared by immunoSEQ multiplex PCR; TCRdb keeps only in-frame clonotypes and omits some of them. Of about 150,000 clones listed, more than 85% were seen once; the top ten hold around 1.2%. The source was peripheral blood, collected 28 days after the second AZD1222 dose. J is TRBJ2-5 and V is TRBV18; 8 positions match TRBD1. The clonotype originates from an adult who received the AZD1222 COVID-19 vaccine. DNA for the CDR3: TGTGCCAGCTCACACCGGACAGGGAAAGAGACCCAGTACTTC. This sequence encodes CASSHRTGKETQYF.